This T cell receptor (beta chain) came from a study of blood T cell repertoires in COVID-19. Whole-study context: The United States, Italy and Spain were the sources of the acute and convalescent COVID-19 samples. T cells, B-cell-depleted T cells, or PBMCs supplied cDNA or gDNA.

Per the original methods: For nucleated cells, counts were estimated from reference gene primer amplification. This table comes from immunoSEQ multiplex PCR, and its TCRdb copy is limited to in-frame clones, with some not included. V and J calls and clone size come straight from that table; D and trimming were deduced from the DNA. The repertoire consists of fewer than 110,000 clones, with more than 85% occurring once and the leading ten covering roughly 6.2%. Germline V gene lookup returns CDR1 MNHEY and CDR2 SMNVEV (reference sequence). The CDR3 length is 15 residues. Trimming cost V 2 bases and J 2 bases; bases outside gene matches: 5.

The J gene is TRBJ2-7, the V gene TRBV27; TRBD1 matches at 8 bases. The TCR originated in a human donor in a cohort sampled during active COVID-19. Sequenced sample: peripheral blood. CDR3 in DNA: TGTGCCAGCAGTTTAAGGGGGACAGGCCCCTACGAGCAGTACTTC. Translation: CASSLRGTGPYEQYF.